These 27 T cell receptor beta chains came from one sample sequenced in a study of cytomegalovirus exposure and HLA in healthy donors. Vbeta (60) and Jbeta (13) primers were used in the PCR. The protocol was immunoSEQ multiplex PCR, while the TCRdb copy is restricted to in-frame clones and leaves out a portion. The sample has about 130,000 clones; 81% are singletons. Sequenced material: PBMCs. The receptors here all came from a man younger than 35 in good health and CMV-seronegative.

The rearrangement links TRBV9 to TRBJ2-3, with TRBD1 matching 7 bases. This CDR3 region has 14 residues. CDR1 is SGDLS, CDR2 YYNGEE, per germline. The ends lost 2 bases at V and 4 bases at J; junction bases unmatched: 4. CDR3 sequence: CASSVKDRSDTQYF. CDR3 sequence (DNA): TGTGCCAGCAGCGTGAAGGACAGGTCAGATACGCAGTATTTT.

This clone has just one count. The chain has TRBV19 and TRBJ2-5; possible D gene TRBD1, 6 bases. The CDR3 sequence is 14 residues long. V dropped 3 bases and J dropped 2 bases, with 10 bases sitting between them. Germline V CDR1 and CDR2: LNHDA, SQIVND (reference sequence). CDR3 protein: CASSIWGLQETQYF. The CDR3 nucleotides read TGTGCCAGTAGTATCTGGGGGCTACAAGAGACCCAGTACTTC.

The sample holds a few counts of this clone. The chain recombines TRBV6-1 with TRBJ2-5; a weak D match, TRBD1 (5 bases). Gene TRBJ2-7 matches the end of the DNA better, so the J call may be wrong. Germline CDR1 reads MNHNS; CDR2 reads SASEGT. The CDR3 is 15 amino acids. The CDR3, as DNA: TGTGCCAGCAGTGGGGGCCGACTGAGCTCCTACGAGCAGTACTTC. Its translation: CASSGGRLSSYEQYF.

The rearrangement joins TRBV2 to TRBJ2-3; 12 bases match TRBD2. Germline V gives CDR1 SNHLY, CDR2 FYNNEI. The trim removed 3 bases at V and 8 bases at J, leaving 6 bases unmatched. The CDR3 consists of 15 residues. CDR3 region: CASSEEGLAGRTQYF. In DNA form, the CDR3 reads TGTGCCAGCAGTGAGGAAGGACTAGCGGGACGTACGCAGTATTTT.

The chain couples TRBV19 to TRBJ2-2; perhaps TRBD2 as D (6 bases). The germline V and J ends were trimmed by 6 bases and 0 bases, with 8 bases remaining between them. This CDR3 has 14 amino acids. Germline V gene lookup returns CDR1 LNHDA and CDR2 SQIVND (reference sequence). The CDR3, as DNA: TGTGCCAGTAGGACTAGTACGAACACCGGGGAGCTGTTTTTT. Amino acids: CASRTSTNTGELFF.

The chain recombines TRBV7-9 with TRBJ1-1; no reliable D call. V lost 1 base, J lost 4 bases, and 4 bases lay in between. CDR3 length equals 12 residues. The germline gives CDR1 SEHNR, CDR2 FQNEAQ (reference sequence). The CDR3 sequence: CASSLGLTEAFF. CDR3 nucleotide sequence: TGTGCCAGCAGCTTAGGACTCACTGAAGCTTTCTTT.

J is TRBJ1-1 and V is TRBV27; D uncertain. Per the germline V gene, CDR1 is MNHEY and CDR2 is SMNVEV (reference sequence). The CDR3 covers 15 residues. Trimming cost V 6 bases and J 1 base, with 15 bases left between them. CDR3 DNA sequence: TGTGCCAGCAGGCCGGCAGACTCGGCGAACACTGAAGCTTTCTTT. This encodes CASRPADSANTEAFF.

The rearrangement links TRBV7-2 to TRBJ1-5; the match to TRBD1 covers 9 bases. This CDR3 is 14 amino acids long. The J segment lost 7 bases and the V segment lost 5 bases, leaving 6 bases of the junction unmatched. Germline assignment: CDR1 SGHTA and CDR2 FQGNSA. For the CDR3, the DNA is TGTGCCAGCAGCCTGACAGGGGGATCGCAGCCCCAGCATTTT. Translation: CASSLTGGSQPQHF.

The chain recombines TRBV7-9 with TRBJ2-3, with D uncertain. This CDR3 has 13 residues. Germline V CDR1 and CDR2: SEHNR, FQNEAQ (reference sequence). Trimming removed 1 base at V and 2 bases at J, with 4 bases between. CDR3: CASSLEYTDTQYF. The CDR3 DNA follows: TGTGCCAGCAGCTTAGAATACACAGATACGCAGTATTTT. Full variable domain (outside the CDR3, taken from reference TRBV7-9 and TRBJ2-3): DTGVSQNPRHKITKRGQNVTFRCDPISEHNRLYWYRQTLGQGPEFLTYFQNEAQLEKSRLLSDRFSAERPKGSFSTLEIQRTEQGDSAMYLCASSLEYTDTQYFGPGTRLTVL.

The chain joins TRBV19 to TRBJ1-1; 7 nucleotides agree with TRBD1. Germline V CDR1 and CDR2: LNHDA, SQIVND (reference sequence). Germline trimming cut 5 bases from V and 4 bases from J; bases unmatched to any gene: 4. CDR3 size: 13 residues. DNA of the CDR3: TGTGCCAGTAGTTCATCAGGGGGCACTGAAGCTTTCTTT. Residues: CASSSSGGTEAFF.

The chain couples TRBV25-1 to TRBJ1-3; no firm D call. Per germline, CDR1 MGHDK and CDR2 SYGVNS. V lost 4 bases and J 1 base, leaving 11 bases between the germline ends. This CDR3 is built from 15 residues. CDR3 DNA: TGTGCCAGCAGTGGGGAGTTGGATTCTGGAAACACCATATATTTT. Translating gives CASSGELDSGNTIYF.

This clone was seen a handful of times. The V call is TRBV5-5, the J call TRBJ1-5; D not certain. CDR3 length equals 13 residues. V shed 1 base and J shed 5 bases, with 7 bases lying between them. Per germline, CDR1 SGHKS and CDR2 YYEKEE (reference sequence). CDR3 residues: CASSLLPDQPQHF. CDR3 sequence (DNA): TGTGCCAGCAGCTTGCTTCCAGATCAGCCCCAGCATTTT.

V is TRBV25-1 and J is TRBJ1-2; maybe TRBD1 (5 bases). The germline V gene has CDR1 MGHDK and CDR2 SYGVNS. The CDR3 length is 12 residues. V dropped 7 bases and J dropped 4 bases, with 10 bases sitting between them. The CDR3 sequence: CASNDSPYGYTF. The DNA of the CDR3 is TGTGCCAGCAACGACAGCCCCTATGGCTACACCTTC.

This clone was counted a single time. The V gene is TRBV2, the J gene TRBJ1-1; tentatively, D is TRBD1 (5 bases). Germline-derived CDR1 and CDR2 are SNHLY and FYNNEI. V was pared by 9 bases and J by 3 bases, with 11 bases between. This CDR3 comprises 12 residues. This CDR3 is CARGEWDTEAFF. For the CDR3, the DNA is TGTGCCAGAGGGGAATGGGACACTGAAGCTTTCTTT.

This clone is a singleton in its sample. The rearrangement links TRBV28 to TRBJ1-2; 7 bases agree with TRBD1. This CDR3 is 14 amino acids long. J lost 2 bases, V lost 6 bases, and 6 bases had no gene match. Germline values: CDR1 MDHEN, CDR2 SYDVKM. CDR3 DNA: TGTGCCAGCAGCTACCCGGGACAGAACTATGGCTACACCTTC. Its protein is CASSYPGQNYGYTF.

The rearrangement uses TRBV11-2 and TRBJ2-1; 10 bases line up with TRBD2. Germline V gene data show CDR1 as SGHAT and CDR2 as FQNNGV. The CDR3 runs to 15 residues. Unmatched junction bases numbered 9, after V lost 3 bases and J lost 10 bases. CDR3: CASSFGSGGAEEQFF. The CDR3 coding sequence is TGTGCCAGCAGCTTCGGGAGCGGGGGGGCGGAGGAGCAGTTCTTC.

The gene calls are TRBV27 and TRBJ1-2; no clear D. V was cut by 6 bases and J by 8 bases, with 22 bases left in between. The CDR3 is 15 residues long. Per the germline V gene, CDR1 is MNHEY and CDR2 is SMNVEV (reference sequence). Written as DNA, the CDR3 is TGTGCCAGCAGGACCCTTGACTCATGGGTGAGCGGCTACACCTTC. Translation gives CASRTLDSWVSGYTF.

V gene TRBV28 combines with J gene TRBJ1-4, with D unclear. The length of the CDR3 is 13 residues. The germline V and J ends were trimmed by 3 bases and 3 bases, with 5 bases remaining between them. Germline V gene lookup returns CDR1 MDHEN and CDR2 SYDVKM. CDR3 in amino acids: CASSLRANEKLFF. CDR3 nucleotides: TGTGCCAGCAGTTTGAGAGCTAATGAAAAACTGTTTTTT.

V usage is TRBV12-5 and J usage is TRBJ2-1; 7 bases match TRBD1. Germline assignment: CDR1 LGHNT and CDR2 FRNRAP. Trimming at V came to 7 bases and at J to 5 bases, leaving 8 bases not matched to a gene. This CDR3 contains 14 residues. The CDR3 loop reads CASALPGTDNEQFF. The CDR3 DNA reads TGTGCTAGTGCCCTACCAGGGACAGACAATGAGCAGTTCTTC.

This chain links TRBV6-1 with TRBJ2-7, with D tentatively TRBD2 (6 bases). Looked up from germline, CDR1 is MNHNS and CDR2 is SASEGT. V was clipped by 5 bases and J by 4 bases, with 15 bases between them. The CDR3 has 14 amino acids. The CDR3 here is CASSLSAGGYEQYF. CDR3 bases: TGTGCCAGCAGTCTTAGCGCTGGGGGGTACGAGCAGTACTTC.

This clone appeared once. J is TRBJ1-1 and V is TRBV6-5, with a weak D call TRBD1 (6 bases). V was shortened by 0 bases and J by 5 bases, with 13 bases between the two germline ends. CDR1 is MNHEY and CDR2 is SVGAGI in the germline V gene. The CDR3 sequence is 15 residues long. The CDR3 here is CASSYSRGWGTEAFF. The CDR3 DNA reads TGTGCCAGCAGTTACTCGAGGGGGTGGGGTACTGAAGCTTTCTTT.

The chain employs TRBV6-5 and TRBJ1-2; no firm D call. CDR3 length: 14 amino acids. V was trimmed by 10 bases and J by 6 bases, leaving 21 bases between them. The germline CDR1 and CDR2 sequences are MNHEY and SVGAGI. The CDR3 DNA follows: TGTGCCACTAACGGCCAGCCGAGGGAGAATGGCTACACCTTC. It specifies CATNGQPRENGYTF.

This chain uses TRBV7-2 with TRBJ2-5, with D unclear. Germline V lookup: CDR1 SGHTA, CDR2 FQGNSA. Trimming removed 5 bases at V and 5 bases at J, with 12 bases between. This CDR3 is built from 13 residues. CDR3 loop: CASSRNAAETQYF. In DNA, the CDR3 is TGTGCCAGCAGCCGCAATGCGGCGGAGACCCAGTACTTC.

V is TRBV4-3 and J is TRBJ2-2, with a possible D match to TRBD1 (7 bases). This CDR3 region has 21 residues. The V end lost 0 bases, the J end lost 6 bases, and 29 bases lay between the germline ends. Germline CDR1 is LGHNA and CDR2 is YSLEER. The CDR3 DNA follows: TGCGCCAGCAGCCAAGATCGGGGGACAGACTTACTAGGGCGGTTCGCCGGGGAGCTGTTTTTT. This codes for CASSQDRGTDLLGRFAGELFF.

A single count supports this clone. The chain has TRBV19 and TRBJ2-3; maybe TRBD2 (5 bases). Germline assignment: CDR1 LNHDA and CDR2 SQIVND (reference sequence). V lost 6 bases and J lost 4, with 14 bases in between. This CDR3 region has 14 residues. CDR3 nucleotides: TGTGCCAGTAGGCTAGCCGATATATCAGATACGCAGTATTTT. Its protein product is CASRLADISDTQYF.

This chain uses TRBV5-1 with TRBJ2-5, with D possibly matching TRBD2 (6 bases). Germline CDR1 SGHRS, CDR2 YFSETQ. Trimming took 3 bases from V and 5 from J, leaving 17 bases between them. The CDR3 totals 15 residues. DNA of the CDR3: TGCGCCAGCAGCTCGGGACTCACCGACTGGGAGACCCAGTACTTC. Translated, it gives CASSSGLTDWETQYF.

The chain is built from TRBV28 and TRBJ2-7; tentative D call: TRBD2 (5 bases). CDR1 and CDR2 from the germline V gene are MDHEN and SYDVKM. Trimming pared 3 bases from V and 6 bases from J, leaving 21 bases between. The CDR3 is made up of 16 amino acids. CDR3 bases: TGTGCCAGCAGTTTGAACATTCGGCTATACGGGATCGAGCAGTACTTC. Translating it yields CASSLNIRLYGIEQYF.